This T cell receptor (beta chain) was captured in a study of PD-1 blockade in mismatch repair-deficient tumors. The germline CDR1 and CDR2 sequences are GTSNPN and SVGIG (reference sequence). The CDR3 extends over 13 amino acids. The V end was cut by 2 bases, the J end by 7 bases, with 12 bases between. Some clones are missing from TCRdb's copy, which holds only in-frame ones; the method was immunoSEQ multiplex PCR. In the table there are 120,000 or so clones, around 86% of which are singletons. The sample here was peripheral blood, taken 44 weeks after starting pembrolizumab. This receptor was identified in an adult with mismatch repair-deficient cancer. V is TRBV30 and J is TRBJ2-1, with D perhaps TRBD2 (5 bases). The CDR3 DNA follows: TGTGCCTGGAGTCGATTGTGGAGGAATGAGCAGTTCTTC. Its protein product is CAWSRLWRNEQFF.